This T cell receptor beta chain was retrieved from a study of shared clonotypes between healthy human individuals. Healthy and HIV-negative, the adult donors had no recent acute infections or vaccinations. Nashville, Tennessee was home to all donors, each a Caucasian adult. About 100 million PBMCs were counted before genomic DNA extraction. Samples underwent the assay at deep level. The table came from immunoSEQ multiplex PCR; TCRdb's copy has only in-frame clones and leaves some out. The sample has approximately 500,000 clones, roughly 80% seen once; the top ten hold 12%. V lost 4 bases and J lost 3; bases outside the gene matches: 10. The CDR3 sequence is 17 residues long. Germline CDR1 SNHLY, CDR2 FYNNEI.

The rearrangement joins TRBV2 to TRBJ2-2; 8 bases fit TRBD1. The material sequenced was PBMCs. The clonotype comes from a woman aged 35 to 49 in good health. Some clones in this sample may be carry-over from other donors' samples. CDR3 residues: CASSAPGQVADTGELFF. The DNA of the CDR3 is TGTGCCAGCAGTGCACCGGGACAGGTTGCCGACACCGGGGAGCTGTTTTTT.